This entry concerns a single T cell receptor beta chain. Its specificity is not known. The CDR3 sequence is 16 residues long. The V gene's germline CDR1 is MNHEY and CDR2 SMNVEV (reference sequence). This entry is derived from a study of monozygotic twins with inflammatory bowel disease. Overall study results and limits: Against healthy co-twins, IBD patients had lower TCRbeta diversity (measured by inverse Simpson).

The TCR libraries each used total RNA (approximately 3,300 ng per library). Each sample had eight separate cDNA synthesis reactions. TCRdb reworked the 5' RACE reads into one entry per CDR3 protein, no DNA. Its clone listing holds about 380,000 distinct CDR3 sequences. Input material: blood. This clonotype originated in a human donor with ulcerative colitis or Crohn's disease, or a healthy co-twin of an affected twin (not recorded which). V and J are TRBV27 and TRBJ2-3; absent DNA, TCRdb's TRBD1 call cannot be checked. The CDR3 here is CASSFRGGFGTDTQYF.